This T cell receptor beta chain was documented in a study of metastatic and nonmetastatic thyroid tumors. Whole-study context: Repertoire comparison spanned blood and tumor or nodule tissue of malignant and benign thyroid patients.

Among the patients, none had received any treatment before thyroid surgery. Original analysis: To classify distant metastasis in papillary thyroid cancer, a model was built from CDR3 differences across clinicopathological groups. Using MiXCR, TCRdb re-called clones from the PCR reads. TCRdb's processing, not the authors' own work, is the source of the V and J calls. The profile shows more than 15,000 clones, about 29% of them singletons. Study results and caveats: Reports indicated that malignant thyroid tumors showed significantly higher TCR beta diversity than benign nodules did, in blood and tumor.

With respect to this clone: What it binds is not known.

Germline CDR1 and CDR2: GTSNPN and SVGIG (reference sequence). The ends were cut back, 3 bases at V and 6 bases at J, with 16 bases in the middle. CDR3 length: 14 amino acids. This receptor was identified in a male donor with papillary thyroid cancer or a benign thyroid nodule (not recorded which). Some clones in this sample may be carry-over from other donors' samples. The chain joins TRBV30 to TRBJ2-3; a possible D gene is TRBD1 (6 bases). The sample comprised tumor tissue. The CDR3 loop is CAWSRQALWDTQYF. The CDR3 bases are TGTGCCTGGAGCAGACAGGCCTTGTGGGATACGCAGTATTTT.